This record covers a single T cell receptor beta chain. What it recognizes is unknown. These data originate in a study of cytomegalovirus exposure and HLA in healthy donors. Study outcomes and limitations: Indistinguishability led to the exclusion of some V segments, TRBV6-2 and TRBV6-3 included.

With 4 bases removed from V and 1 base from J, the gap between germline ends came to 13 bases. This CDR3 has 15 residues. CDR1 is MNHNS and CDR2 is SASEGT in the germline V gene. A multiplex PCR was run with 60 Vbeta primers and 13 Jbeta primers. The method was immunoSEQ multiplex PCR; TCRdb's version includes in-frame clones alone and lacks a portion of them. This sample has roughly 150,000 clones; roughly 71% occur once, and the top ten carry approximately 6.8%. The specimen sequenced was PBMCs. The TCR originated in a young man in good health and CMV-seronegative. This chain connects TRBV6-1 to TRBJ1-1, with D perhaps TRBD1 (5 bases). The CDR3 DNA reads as TGTGCCAGCAGTGTGGGGGGGGAGGCGAACACTGAAGCTTTCTTT. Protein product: CASSVGGEANTEAFF.